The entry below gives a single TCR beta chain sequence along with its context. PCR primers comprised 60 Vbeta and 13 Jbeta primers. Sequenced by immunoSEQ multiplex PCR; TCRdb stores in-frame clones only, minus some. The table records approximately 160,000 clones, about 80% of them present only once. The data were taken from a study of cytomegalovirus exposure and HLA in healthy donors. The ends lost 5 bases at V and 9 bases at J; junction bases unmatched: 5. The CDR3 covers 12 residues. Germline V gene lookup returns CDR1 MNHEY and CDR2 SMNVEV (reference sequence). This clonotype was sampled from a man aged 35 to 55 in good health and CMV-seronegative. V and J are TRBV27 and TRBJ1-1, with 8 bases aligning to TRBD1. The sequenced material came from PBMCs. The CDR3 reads CASSGQGRQAFF. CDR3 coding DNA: TGTGCCAGCAGTGGACAGGGTAGGCAAGCTTTCTTT.